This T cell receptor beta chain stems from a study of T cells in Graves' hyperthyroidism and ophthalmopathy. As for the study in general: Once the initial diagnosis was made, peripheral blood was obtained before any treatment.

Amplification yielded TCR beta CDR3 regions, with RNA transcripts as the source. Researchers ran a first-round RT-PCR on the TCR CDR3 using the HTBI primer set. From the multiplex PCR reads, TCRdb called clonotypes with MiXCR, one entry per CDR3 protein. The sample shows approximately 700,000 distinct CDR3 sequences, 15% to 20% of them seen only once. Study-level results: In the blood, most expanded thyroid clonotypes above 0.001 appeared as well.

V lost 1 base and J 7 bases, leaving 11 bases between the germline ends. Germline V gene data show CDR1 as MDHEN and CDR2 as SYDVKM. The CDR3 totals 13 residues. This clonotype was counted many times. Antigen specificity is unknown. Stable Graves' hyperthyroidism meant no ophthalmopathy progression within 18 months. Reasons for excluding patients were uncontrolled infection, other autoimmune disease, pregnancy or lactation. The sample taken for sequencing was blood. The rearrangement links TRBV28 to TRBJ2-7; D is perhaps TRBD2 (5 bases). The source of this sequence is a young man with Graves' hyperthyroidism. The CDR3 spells CASSLFGGPEQYF. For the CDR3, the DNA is TGTGCCAGCAGTTTATTTGGAGGCCCTGAGCAGTACTTC.